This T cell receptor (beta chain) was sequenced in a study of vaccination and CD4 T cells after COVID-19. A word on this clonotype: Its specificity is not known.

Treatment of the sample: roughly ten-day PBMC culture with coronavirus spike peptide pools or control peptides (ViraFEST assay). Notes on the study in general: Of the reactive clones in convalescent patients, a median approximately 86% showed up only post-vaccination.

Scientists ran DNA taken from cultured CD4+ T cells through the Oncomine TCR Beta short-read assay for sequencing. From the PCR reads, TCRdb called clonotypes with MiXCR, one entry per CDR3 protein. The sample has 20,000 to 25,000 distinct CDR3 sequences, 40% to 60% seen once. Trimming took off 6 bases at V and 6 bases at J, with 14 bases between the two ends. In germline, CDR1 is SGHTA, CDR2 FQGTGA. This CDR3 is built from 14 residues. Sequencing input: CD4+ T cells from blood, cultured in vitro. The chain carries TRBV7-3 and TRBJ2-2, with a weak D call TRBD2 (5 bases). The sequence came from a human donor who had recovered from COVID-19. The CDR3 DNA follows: TGTGCCAGCAGACCTACTAGAGGATCCGGGGAGCTGTTTTTT. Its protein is CASRPTRGSGELFF. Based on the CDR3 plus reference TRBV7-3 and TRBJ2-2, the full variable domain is GAGVSQTPSNKVTEKGKYVELRCDPISGHTALYWYRQSLGQGPEFLIYFQGTGAADDSGLPNDRFFAVRPEGSVSTLKIQRTERGDSAVYLCASRPTRGSGELFFGEGSRLTVL.